The 31 T cell receptor beta chains listed next were all sequenced from one sample in a study of CD8 T cells in Susac syndrome (dated by TCRdb to the late 2010s). The library was produced with the immunoSEQ multiplex PCR assay. RNA was extracted with the RNeasy kit and about 0.5 to 1 ug was reverse transcribed using random hexamers. The raw public data were reprocessed by TCRdb itself: fastp quality trimming at Q25, MiXCR clonotype calling, in-frame beta chains only. For every CDR3 protein sequence, its rows merge into one entry that carries the most common genes and DNA. Recorded for this sample are approximately 170,000 distinct CDR3 sequences; roughly 95% of them occurred a single time. The top ten constitute 0.13% of the sample. Sequencing was done on a sample of CD4+ T cells from PBMCs. These TCRs come from a human donor in good health.

The gene calls are TRBV5-1 and TRBJ1-1; no clear D gene. From germline, CDR1 is SGHRS and CDR2 YFSETQ. This CDR3 comprises 14 residues. The germline V and J ends were trimmed by 3 bases and 1 base, with 10 bases remaining between them. CDR3 DNA: TGCGCCAGCAGCTACTCCCCAGGGAACACTGAAGCTTTCTTT. It translates to CASSYSPGNTEAFF. The full variable domain, rest sourced from reference TRBV5-1 and TRBJ1-1, is KAGVTQTPRYLIKTRGQQVTLSCSPISGHRSVSWYQQTPGQGLQFLFEYFSETQRNKGNFPGRFSGRQFSNSRSEMNVSTLELGDSALYLCASSYSPGNTEAFFGQGTRLTVV.

The V call is TRBV6-1, the J call TRBJ1-2; 8 bases fit TRBD1. The V gene end was trimmed by 11 bases and the J gene end by 2 bases; junction bases not matched to a gene: 7. The CDR3 is 13 residues long. The germline V gene has CDR1 MNHNS and CDR2 SASEGT. This chain's CDR3 is CAFQDRANYGYTF. In DNA, the CDR3 is TGTGCCTTCCAGGACAGGGCGAACTATGGCTACACCTTC.

CDR3 loop: CASSGRDKWGYTF. The CDR3 nucleotides are TGTGCCAGCAGTGGACGGGACAAGTGGGGCTACACCTTC. The chain employs TRBV7-6 and TRBJ1-2, with a weak D call TRBD1 (6 bases). The CDR3 runs to 13 residues. The germline V gene has CDR1 SGHVS and CDR2 FNYEAQ. The ends were cut back, 6 bases at V and 8 bases at J, with 16 bases in the middle.

V and J are TRBV27 and TRBJ1-2; D is uncertain. This CDR3 has 16 residues. V dropped 6 bases and J dropped 0 bases, with 17 bases sitting between them. The germline CDR1 and CDR2 sequences are MNHEY and SMNVEV (reference sequence). The CDR3 is CASSPRAPQANYGYTF. CDR3 sequence (DNA): TGTGCCAGCAGCCCTCGGGCCCCTCAAGCTAACTATGGCTACACCTTC.

The chain recombines TRBV2 with TRBJ2-3, with D unresolved. Trimming stripped 4 bases from V and 1 base from J, with 9 bases between. CDR3 length: 14 amino acids. Per germline, CDR1 SNHLY and CDR2 FYNNEI. CDR3 nucleotide sequence: TGTGCCAGCAGTGTCATCCTTGGCACAGATACGCAGTATTTT. Translating gives CASSVILGTDTQYF.

This clonotype showed up just once. The chain uses TRBV20-1 and TRBJ2-2; D is undetermined. Germline V gives CDR1 DFQATT, CDR2 SNEGSKA (reference sequence). Trimming left V 3 bases short and J 0 bases short, with 8 bases between. This CDR3 has 14 residues. This CDR3 is CSARRSSNTGELFF. The CDR3 DNA reads TGCAGTGCTAGGCGGTCCTCGAACACCGGGGAGCTGTTTTTT.

V usage is TRBV18 and J usage is TRBJ1-1; tentative D call: TRBD1 (5 bases). V lost 2 bases, J lost 6 bases, and 16 bases lay in between. CDR1 is KGHSH, CDR2 LQKENI, per germline. This CDR3 has 15 residues. In DNA, the CDR3 is TGTGCCAGCTCACCAGGGACTCCGCGGGGCGCTGAAGCTTTCTTT. Protein sequence: CASSPGTPRGAEAFF.

This chain's CDR3 is CASSPTGSRAFF. The CDR3 DNA is TGTGCCAGCAGCCCAACCGGGTCACGGGCTTTCTTT. The chain employs TRBV2 and TRBJ1-1; no clear D. This CDR3 is 12 amino acids long. Germline-derived CDR1 and CDR2 are SNHLY and FYNNEI. V dropped 6 bases and J dropped 11 bases, with 16 bases sitting between them.

This chain links TRBV20-1 with TRBJ1-4; tentative D call: TRBD1 (5 bases). The CDR3 extends over 11 amino acids. Germline V gene data show CDR1 as DFQATT and CDR2 as SNEGSKA (reference sequence). Trimming shortened V by 7 bases and J by 7 bases, and 10 bases separated the two germline ends. The CDR3 bases are TGCAGTGGGGGGTTGGGTGAAAAACTGTTTTTT. It translates to CSGGLGEKLFF.

A few counts support this clonotype. The chain recombines TRBV19 with TRBJ2-5; 8 bases line up with TRBD1. With 10 bases clipped from V and 5 bases from J, the junction kept 21 bases outside the gene matches. The CDR3 extends over 17 amino acids. Germline V gene data show CDR1 as LNHDA and CDR2 as SQIVND (reference sequence). The CDR3 is CATSSMMRRGHVETQYF. The CDR3 DNA is TGTGCCACCTCTAGTATGATGCGCAGGGGGCATGTCGAGACCCAGTACTTC.

J is TRBJ2-7 and V is TRBV7-8; D may correspond to TRBD1 or TRBD2 (5 bases each). The V end was cut by 1 base, the J end by 7 bases, with 20 bases between. The CDR3 sequence is 16 residues long. Germline V gene data show CDR1 as SGHVS and CDR2 as FQNEAQ. Written as DNA, the CDR3 is TGTGCCAGCAGCTTAGGTTCCGGGGCCCTAAAGGGGGAGCAGTACTTC. Translating it yields CASSLGSGALKGEQYF.

J is TRBJ1-2 and V is TRBV29-1; 7 positions match TRBD1. The J segment lost 5 bases and the V segment lost 7 bases, leaving 10 bases of the junction unmatched. There are 13 residues in the CDR3. CDR1 and CDR2 from the germline V gene are SQVTM and ANQGSEA. As DNA, the CDR3 is TGCAGCGGCAAACGACAGGGAACGTATGGCTACACCTTC. It codes for CSGKRQGTYGYTF.

The chain combines TRBV29-1 with TRBJ2-1, with D possibly TRBD2 on 7 matching bases. The CDR3 extends over 15 amino acids. V was shortened by 4 bases and J by 4 bases, with 17 bases between the two germline ends. Germline values: CDR1 SQVTM, CDR2 ANQGSEA. CDR3 bases: TGCAGCGTTGGTCCGGCGGGGGCAGGGTACAATGAGCAGTTCTTC. This encodes CSVGPAGAGYNEQFF.

This clonotype appeared a single time. V and J are TRBV4-2 and TRBJ2-5, with TRBD2 identical over 8 bases. Germline V lookup: CDR1 LGHNA, CDR2 YNFKEQ. V was pared by 0 bases and J by 5 bases, with 8 bases of the junction left unmatched. The CDR3 contains 16 residues. CDR3 coding DNA: TGTGCCAGCAGCCAAGAAACTAGCGGATCGGGGGAGACCCAGTACTTC. Its translation is CASSQETSGSGETQYF.

This chain links TRBV5-1 with TRBJ1-2; D possibly corresponds to TRBD1 (5 bases). Germline CDR1 and CDR2: SGHRS and YFSETQ. The CDR3 length is 19 residues. V was trimmed by 0 bases and J by 2 bases, leaving 23 bases between them. The CDR3 is CASSLAAWTLTTPNYGYTF. The CDR3 coding sequence is TGCGCCAGCAGCTTGGCAGCTTGGACACTGACAACACCCAACTATGGCTACACCTTC.

The genes are TRBV18 and TRBJ1-2, with unresolved D. The CDR3 length is 12 residues. Trimming shortened V by 2 bases and J by 8 bases, and 9 bases separated the two germline ends. Germline V gene sequence: CDR1 KGHSH, CDR2 LQKENI. This CDR3 is CASSPGKVGYTF. CDR3 bases: TGTGCCAGCTCACCAGGGAAAGTAGGCTACACCTTC.

The chain uses TRBV9 and TRBJ2-5; either TRBD1 or TRBD2 may supply D (5 bases each). This CDR3 comprises 14 residues. From germline, CDR1 is SGDLS and CDR2 YYNGEE. V gave up 0 bases and J gave up 3 bases, with 9 bases separating them. The CDR3 region is CASSVDRGKETQYF. CDR3 DNA: TGTGCCAGCAGCGTAGACCGGGGCAAAGAGACCCAGTACTTC. Based on the CDR3 plus reference TRBV9 and TRBJ2-5, the full variable domain is DSGVTQTPKHLITATGQRVTLRCSPRSGDLSVYWYQQSLDQGLQFLIQYYNGEERAKGNILERFSAQQFPDLHSELNLSSLELGDSALYFCASSVDRGKETQYFGPGTRLLVL.

The chain recombines TRBV7-8 with TRBJ1-2; D is undetermined. The V gene's germline CDR1 is SGHVS and CDR2 FQNEAQ. The CDR3 contains 14 residues. The V and J ends lost 5 bases and 7 bases respectively, with 17 bases between them. As DNA, the CDR3 is TGTGCCAGCAGCGGGAGGGCTCGGGAACCTGGCTACACCTTC. Translation gives CASSGRAREPGYTF.

This chain uses TRBV2 with TRBJ1-1; D remains unclear. CDR1 SNHLY and CDR2 FYNNEI come from the germline V gene. The V and J ends lost 3 bases and 3 bases respectively, with 11 bases between them. This CDR3 region has 14 residues. DNA of the CDR3: TGTGCCAGCAGTGAGGAAGGGTCGGACACTGAAGCTTTCTTT. Encoded protein: CASSEEGSDTEAFF.

This clonotype was seen just once. The chain recombines TRBV7-3 with TRBJ1-2; 9 nucleotides match TRBD1. Per germline, CDR1 SGHTA and CDR2 FQGTGA. With V trimmed by 5 bases and J by 8 bases, 9 bases remained unmatched. This CDR3 spans 14 amino acids. CDR3 bases: TGTGCCAGCAGCCCTGGACAGGGGCCATCGGGCTACACCTTC. It is translated as CASSPGQGPSGYTF.

The chain carries TRBV25-1 and TRBJ2-5, with 7 nucleotides matching TRBD1. V dropped 4 bases and J dropped 4; count of bases not matched to a gene: 3. This CDR3 has 13 residues. Germline V lookup: CDR1 MGHDK, CDR2 SYGVNS. The CDR3 protein is CASSGTGAETQYF. The CDR3 DNA reads as TGTGCCAGCAGTGGAACAGGGGCAGAGACCCAGTACTTC. Looking up the rest from reference TRBV25-1 and TRBJ2-5 gives the full variable domain: EADIYQTPRYLVIGTGKKITLECSQTMGHDKMYWYQQDPGMELHLIHYSYGVNSTEKGDLSSESTVSRIRTEHFPLTLESARPSHTSQYLCASSGTGAETQYFGPGTRLLVL.

The chain has TRBV12-3 or TRBV12-4 and TRBJ1-5; D may be TRBD1 (5 bases). The V end lost 5 bases, the J end lost 4 bases, and 9 bases lay between the germline ends. This CDR3 region has 13 residues. The DNA of the CDR3 is TGTGCCAGCAGTCGACAGTTTAATCAGCCCCAGCATTTT. Protein sequence: CASSRQFNQPQHF.

The chain uses TRBV6-5 and TRBJ2-5; D gene uncertain. Germline V CDR1 and CDR2: MNHEY, SVGAGI. The V gene lost 0 bases and the J gene lost 2 bases, with 16 bases spanning the gap. This CDR3 region has 17 residues. The CDR3 loop is CASSYSIRPLRQETQYF. CDR3 sequence (DNA): TGTGCCAGCAGTTACTCGATACGCCCCCTTCGACAAGAGACCCAGTACTTC.

The chain combines TRBV2 with TRBJ1-2, with a weak D call TRBD1 (6 bases). Trimming shortened V by 5 bases and J by 3 bases, and 19 bases separated the two germline ends. The CDR3 runs to 16 residues. Germline V CDR1 and CDR2: SNHLY, FYNNEI. CDR3 sequence: CASSKAGAVGDYGYTF. The DNA for the CDR3 is TGTGCCAGCAGTAAGGCAGGGGCGGTGGGCGACTATGGCTACACCTTC.

The chain uses TRBV20-1 and TRBJ2-3; no clear D gene. Germline assignment: CDR1 DFQATT and CDR2 SNEGSKA (reference sequence). The CDR3 extends over 13 amino acids. V shed 3 bases and J shed 2 bases, with 9 bases lying between them. The CDR3 loop reads CSASHRVTDTQYF. In nucleotides, the CDR3 is TGCAGTGCTAGTCATAGGGTCACAGATACGCAGTATTTT.

The chain links TRBV20-1 to TRBJ2-3; 13 nucleotides agree with TRBD2. Germline V gives CDR1 DFQATT, CDR2 SNEGSKA (reference sequence). The CDR3 totals 15 residues. V shed 4 bases and J 4 bases; nucleotides not matched to a gene: 5. The CDR3 region is CSAIGLAGVADTQYF. The CDR3 region has the DNA TGCAGTGCTATTGGACTAGCGGGGGTTGCAGATACGCAGTATTTT.

The rearrangement uses TRBV30 and TRBJ2-1; tentatively, D is TRBD2 (6 bases). CDR3 length: 12 amino acids. Trimming took off 4 bases at V and 12 bases at J, with 16 bases between the two ends. Per the germline V gene, CDR1 is GTSNPN and CDR2 is SVGIG (reference sequence). CDR3 sequence (DNA): TGTGCCTGGACCACCGGAGGGCCAGGGCAGTTCTTC. The encoded protein is CAWTTGGPGQFF.

The chain recombines TRBV7-8 with TRBJ2-1, with 10 nucleotides matching TRBD2. CDR1 and CDR2 from the germline V gene are SGHVS and FQNEAQ. The CDR3 loop spans 15 amino acids. Trimming at V came to 5 bases and at J to 4 bases, leaving 5 bases not matched to a gene. CDR3 in amino acids: CASSTLTSGYNEQFF. The CDR3 DNA reads TGTGCCAGCAGCACCTTGACTAGCGGGTACAATGAGCAGTTCTTC.

V and J are TRBV11-2 and TRBJ2-7; 12 nucleotides line up with TRBD2. The germline CDR1 and CDR2 sequences are SGHAT and FQNNGV. V dropped 6 bases and J dropped 8; count of bases not matched to a gene: 8. This CDR3 comprises 14 residues. The CDR3 DNA is TGTGCCAGCAGTCTAGGACTAGCGGGGTTGAAGCAGTACTTC. Protein: CASSLGLAGLKQYF.

V and J are TRBV6-6 and TRBJ1-3; D uncertain. The germline V gene encodes CDR1 MNHNY and CDR2 SVGAGI (reference sequence). Trimming shortened V by 7 bases and J by 0 bases, and 13 bases separated the two germline ends. There are 15 residues in the CDR3. CDR3 sequence reads: CASTRGDPSGNTIYF. CDR3 DNA sequence: TGTGCCAGCACCCGCGGGGATCCCTCTGGAAACACCATATATTTT.

The chain couples TRBV28 to TRBJ2-5; 7 bases match TRBD1. The V gene's germline CDR1 is MDHEN and CDR2 SYDVKM. The CDR3 spans 15 residues. V lost 6 bases and J lost 6; bases outside the gene matches: 13. The chain's CDR3 is CASREIGDREKTQYF. In nucleotides, the CDR3 is TGTGCCAGCAGGGAGATAGGAGACAGGGAGAAGACCCAGTACTTC. Full variable domain (rest looked up from reference TRBV28 and TRBJ2-5): DVKVTQSSRYLVKRTGEKVFLECVQDMDHENMFWYRQDPGLGLRLIYFSYDVKMKEKGDIPEGYSVSREKKERFSLILESASTNQTSMYLCASREIGDREKTQYFGPGTRLLVL.